A single sample gave rise to the 8 T cell receptor beta chains below, sequenced in a study of shared clonotypes between healthy human individuals (dated by TCRdb to 2018 to 2021). Libraries were made using the immunoSEQ multiplex PCR assay. In TCRdb, the immuneACCESS table is reduced to in-frame sequences with V and J assigned. These tables do not hold every clone; where another copy was compared, an unresolved V gene accounts for under half, and the others remain unexplained. The sample records about 1 million clones, around 76% of which are singletons. 1.2% to 1.5% of the sample goes to the ten largest clones. The sample was memory CD4+ T cells sorted from blood. This specimen's cell subset or site label, interpreted: CD45RA-negative fraction. All receptors come from a man between 18 and 29 years old in good health.

The J gene is TRBJ2-1, the V gene TRBV9; 12 positions match TRBD2. CDR1 is SGDLS and CDR2 is YYNGEE in the germline V gene. V gave up 2 bases and J gave up 4 bases; unmatched junction bases: 7. The CDR3 is 17 amino acids. The CDR3: CASSVRLAGAGYNEQFF. As DNA, the CDR3 is TGTGCCAGCAGCGTCAGACTAGCGGGAGCGGGTTACAATGAGCAGTTCTTC.

This chain links TRBV29-1 with TRBJ2-1, with D tentatively TRBD2 (5 bases). The CDR3 extends over 11 amino acids. The V gene's germline CDR1 is SQVTM and CDR2 ANQGSEA. V dropped 4 bases and J dropped 4 bases, with 5 bases sitting between them. This CDR3 reads CSVVAYNEQFF. For the CDR3, the DNA is TGCAGCGTTGTAGCGTACAATGAGCAGTTCTTC.

The chain joins TRBV29-1 to TRBJ2-3; tentative D call: TRBD2 (6 bases). The V gene lost 8 bases and the J gene lost 3 bases, with 15 bases spanning the gap. This CDR3 contains 13 residues. Germline V gives CDR1 SQVTM, CDR2 ANQGSEA. The CDR3 coding sequence is TGCAGCTCGACTGACCGGGGGACAGATACGCAGTATTTT. Its protein is CSSTDRGTDTQYF.

The gene calls are TRBV9 and TRBJ2-1; weak D call: TRBD2 (7 bases). Trimming took off 1 base at V and 2 bases at J, with 13 bases between the two ends. The CDR3 is 16 amino acids. Germline CDR1 and CDR2: SGDLS and YYNGEE. This CDR3 reads CASSVRAGATYNEQFF. CDR3 in DNA: TGTGCCAGCAGCGTAAGGGCGGGGGCGACCTACAATGAGCAGTTCTTC.

V is TRBV9 and J is TRBJ2-3; weak D call: TRBD1 (5 bases). Germline loops: CDR1 SGDLS, CDR2 YYNGEE. V shed 4 bases and J shed 5 bases, with 20 bases lying between them. This CDR3 is 16 amino acids long. As DNA, the CDR3 is TGTGCCAGCAGCCCTGCCCCCAACCGAAGGGGAGATACGCAGTATTTT. Translated, it gives CASSPAPNRRGDTQYF.

The chain joins TRBV5-5 to TRBJ1-4; tentatively, D is TRBD1 (5 bases). Trimming removed 0 bases from V and 2 bases from J, with 5 bases in between. CDR1 SGHKS and CDR2 YYEKEE come from the germline V gene (reference sequence). CDR3 length: 14 residues. The CDR3, as DNA: TGTGCCAGCAGCTTGGACAGGACTAATGAAAAACTGTTTTTT. As protein: CASSLDRTNEKLFF. Drawing the rest from reference TRBV5-5 and TRBJ1-4, the complete variable domain is DAGVTQSPTHLIKTRGQQVTLRCSPISGHKSVSWYQQVLGQGPQFIFQYYEKEERGRGNFPDRFSARQFPNYSSELNVNALLLGDSALYLCASSLDRTNEKLFFGSGTQLSVL.

With respect to this clone: It differs at one base from a far larger clone, so likely a read error. The chain uses TRBV5-8 and TRBJ1-5; no firm D call. CDR1 and CDR2 (germline): SGHTS, YDEGEE. V shed 2 bases and J shed 4 bases, with 7 bases lying between them. The CDR3 extends over 13 amino acids. The CDR3 here is CASSLSGNQPQHF. The CDR3 coding sequence is TGTGCCAGCAGCTTATCGGGAAATCAGCCCCAGCATTTT.

The V call is TRBV28, the J call TRBJ1-6, with D maybe TRBD1 (5 bases). Trimming stripped 4 bases from V and 14 bases from J, with 15 bases between. The CDR3 is 13 amino acids. Per germline, CDR1 MDHEN and CDR2 SYDVKM. The CDR3 DNA follows: TGTGCCAGCAGTTATCTCAGGGCTCTGTCCCTCCACTTT. This gives the protein CASSYLRALSLHF.